This T cell receptor beta chain was obtained from a study of identifying expanded T cells in peripheral blood. With regard to this clone: Antigen: not known.

Healthy donors had no documented immune events, such as infections, while sampled. Study-level results: Differentially abundant clones: about 1.1 between replicates, around 17 at roughly 15 days, under 25 at four. Across healthy donors, higher total template counts meant significantly greater roughly two-week count variance.

Method: immunoSEQ multiplex PCR; TCRdb's copy keeps in-frame clones and lacks some. The data contain about 82,000 clones, approximately 90% of them singletons. This sequence was found in a person aged 18 to 75 in good health. Material: blood.

The CDR3 loop is CASRSGTGSPYGYTF. The CDR3 DNA sequence: TGCGCCAGCAGATCAGGCACAGGGTCGCCCTATGGCTACACCTTC. The rearrangement links TRBV5-1 to TRBJ1-2; D may be TRBD1 (6 bases). The CDR3 is 15 residues long. Between the trimmed V and J ends, which lost 5 bases and 4 bases, there was a span of 18 bases. The germline V gene has CDR1 SGHRS and CDR2 YFSETQ.